What follows are 14 T cell receptor beta chains derived from one specimen sequenced in a study of spatial heterogeneity in lung cancer. Regarding time point: sample taken at primary tumor resection. The input material, whole RNA from tumor, nontumor lung or frozen PBMC, was sequenced unsorted. TCRdb re-called the 5' RACE reads through MiXCR, storing one row per CDR3 protein. The sample lists about 7,200 distinct CDR3 sequences; approximately 5% were seen once. This specimen was normal lung tissue next to the tumor, taken at surgery. The receptors derive from a female donor with early-stage non-small cell lung cancer.

This clonotype was counted at least ten times. CDR3 amino acids: CASSIPGTGVYEQYF. CDR3 DNA: TGTGCCAGCAGTATCCCAGGGACAGGGGTCTACGAGCAGTACTTC. This rearrangement joins TRBV28 to TRBJ2-7; 10 bases align to TRBD1. Germline assignment: CDR1 MDHEN and CDR2 SYDVKM. CDR3 length: 15 amino acids. The J segment lost 3 bases and the V segment lost 5 bases, leaving 7 bases of the junction unmatched.

This clonotype was seen ten or more times. At one end, the junction sequence differs from germline, possibly due to a read error. This chain connects TRBV20-1 to TRBJ2-5; maybe TRBD2 (6 bases). Per the germline V gene, CDR1 is DFQATT and CDR2 is SNEGSKA (reference sequence). This CDR3 is 13 amino acids long. Written as DNA, the CDR3 is TGCAGTGCCAGAGGAGGGACCGGAGAGACCCAGTACTTC. It yields the protein CSARGGTGETQYF.

This clonotype was observed many times. The chain recombines TRBV10-3 with TRBJ1-2, with TRBD1 as a possible D gene (5 bases). The CDR3 spans 14 residues. The germline gives CDR1 ENHRY, CDR2 SYGVKD. V shed 0 bases and J shed 2 bases, with 7 bases lying between them. Here the CDR3 DNA reads TGTGCCATCAGTGAGTCGGGGACGAACTATGGCTACACCTTC. It encodes CAISESGTNYGYTF.

This clonotype was found many times. This sequence joins TRBV7-2 and TRBJ2-2; the D is unclear. The CDR3 consists of 13 residues. The V gene lost 0 bases and the J gene lost 7 bases, with 6 bases spanning the gap. Germline-derived CDR1 and CDR2 are SGHTA and FQGNSA. In DNA form, the CDR3 reads TGTGCCAGCAGCTTAGCAGTAATCGGGGAGCTGTTTTTT. Residues: CASSLAVIGELFF.

This clonotype has a count of ten or more. The V gene is TRBV6-1, the J gene TRBJ2-1, with 14 bases fitting TRBD2. CDR3 length: 14 amino acids. Germline trimming cut 9 bases from V and 10 bases from J; bases unmatched to any gene: 8. In germline, CDR1 is MNHNS, CDR2 SASEGT. This CDR3 is CASYGTSGRWEQFF. The CDR3 region has the DNA TGTGCCAGTTACGGGACTAGCGGGAGATGGGAGCAGTTCTTC.

In its sample, this clonotype ranks as medium-sized. This rearrangement joins TRBV7-9 to TRBJ2-3; TRBD1 or TRBD2 may be the D gene (5 bases each). Trimming removed 7 bases from V and 12 bases from J, with 26 bases in between. There are 15 residues in the CDR3. The V gene's germline CDR1 is SEHNR and CDR2 FQNEAQ (reference sequence). This chain's CDR3 is CASTPQGLSGNLQYF. CDR3 nucleotides: TGTGCCAGCACCCCCCAGGGATTGAGCGGTAACTTACAGTATTTT.

This clonotype was seen ten or more times. The chain couples TRBV5-1 to TRBJ2-1; D tentatively fits TRBD1 or TRBD2 (6 bases each). CDR3 length: 16 amino acids. With 3 bases removed from V and 6 bases from J, the gap between germline ends came to 19 bases. CDR1 SGHRS and CDR2 YFSETQ come from the germline V gene. As DNA, the CDR3 is TGCGCCAGCAGCTCCAGCTGGACGGGGGCTCGCAATGAGCAGTTCTTC. Translation: CASSSSWTGARNEQFF.

V usage is TRBV6-1 and J usage is TRBJ2-2; D possibly corresponds to TRBD2 (6 bases). Germline values: CDR1 MNHNS, CDR2 SASEGT. The CDR3 contains 14 residues. Trimming removed 2 bases at V and 7 bases at J, with 11 bases between. The CDR3 nucleotides are TGTGCCAGCAGTGAAAGGCGGGAAGGCGGGGAGCTGTTTTTT. It yields the protein CASSERREGGELFF.

This clonotype was detected ten times or more. This chain connects TRBV10-1 to TRBJ1-6; D gene ambiguous. The germline V and J ends were trimmed by 4 bases and 8 bases, with 9 bases remaining between them. The CDR3 is 13 residues long. The V gene's germline CDR1 is WNHNN and CDR2 SYGVQD (reference sequence). CDR3 in amino acids: CASSAGNDSPLHF. The CDR3 nucleotides are TGCGCCAGCAGTGCGGGGAACGATTCACCCCTCCACTTT.

By share, this clonotype ranks as medium-sized. The J gene is TRBJ2-3, the V gene TRBV4-2; D is ambiguous. V was cut by 0 bases and J by 2 bases, with 18 bases left in between. Germline V CDR1 and CDR2: LGHNA, YNFKEQ. The CDR3 totals 18 residues. The CDR3, as DNA: TGTGCCAGCAGCCAAGATTATGGGCGGAGCCCGGACACAGATACGCAGTATTTT. Its translation is CASSQDYGRSPDTDTQYF.

The sample holds many counts of this clonotype. This chain connects TRBV5-4 to TRBJ2-2; 8 positions agree with TRBD2. From germline, CDR1 is SGHNT and CDR2 YYREEE (reference sequence). After removal of 4 bases from V and 4 bases from J, the junction contained 9 bases not matched to a gene. This CDR3 region has 16 residues. CDR3 coding DNA: TGTGCCAGCAGCCGAGGGGGTAGCGGGGCCACCGGGGAGCTGTTTTTT. It yields the protein CASSRGGSGATGELFF.

This clonotype was counted at least ten times. V usage is TRBV6-6 and J usage is TRBJ1-1; D is undetermined. Germline V gene data show CDR1 as MNHNY and CDR2 as SVGAGI (reference sequence). The V end lost 4 bases, the J end lost 2 bases, and 8 bases lay between the germline ends. The CDR3 loop spans 13 amino acids. The CDR3 nucleotides are TGTGCCAGCAGTTTCCAACCTAACACTGAAGCTTTCTTT. This encodes CASSFQPNTEAFF.

This clonotype is medium-sized by share. The rearrangement links TRBV29-1 to TRBJ1-2; D possibly corresponds to TRBD1 (5 bases). The ends were cut back, 4 bases at V and 3 bases at J, with 12 bases in the middle. This CDR3 is 13 amino acids long. CDR1 is SQVTM and CDR2 is ANQGSEA in the germline V gene. This chain's CDR3 is CSVVGRVDYGYTF. Written as DNA, the CDR3 is TGCAGCGTTGTGGGCAGGGTCGACTATGGCTACACCTTC.

By sample share, this clonotype is medium-sized. The gene calls are TRBV10-3 and TRBJ2-2; D gene ambiguous. This CDR3 contains 16 residues. The ends were cut back, 0 bases at V and 4 bases at J, with 12 bases in the middle. CDR1 is ENHRY and CDR2 is SYGVKD in the germline V gene. The CDR3 nucleotides are TGTGCCATCAGTGAGTCGTTTAGGCAGTTCACCGGGGAGCTGTTTTTT. Translated, it gives CAISESFRQFTGELFF.